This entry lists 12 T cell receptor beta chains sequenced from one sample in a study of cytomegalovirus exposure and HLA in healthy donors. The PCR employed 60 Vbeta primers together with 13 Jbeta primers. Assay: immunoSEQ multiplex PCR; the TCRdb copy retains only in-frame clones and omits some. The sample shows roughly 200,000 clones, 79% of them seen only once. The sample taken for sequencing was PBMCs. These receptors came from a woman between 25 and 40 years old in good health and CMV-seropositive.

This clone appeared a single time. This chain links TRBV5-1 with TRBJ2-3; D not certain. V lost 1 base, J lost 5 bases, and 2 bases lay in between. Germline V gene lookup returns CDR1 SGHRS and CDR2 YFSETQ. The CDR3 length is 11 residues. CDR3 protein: CASSLQDTQYF. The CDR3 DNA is TGCGCCAGCAGCTTGCAAGATACGCAGTATTTT.

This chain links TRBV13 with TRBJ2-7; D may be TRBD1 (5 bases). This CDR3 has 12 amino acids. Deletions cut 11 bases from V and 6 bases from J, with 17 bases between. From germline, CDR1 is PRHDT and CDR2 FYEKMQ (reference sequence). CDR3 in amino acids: CASSSQGVEQYF. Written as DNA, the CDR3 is TGTGCCTCCTCCTCCCAGGGCGTCGAGCAGTACTTC.

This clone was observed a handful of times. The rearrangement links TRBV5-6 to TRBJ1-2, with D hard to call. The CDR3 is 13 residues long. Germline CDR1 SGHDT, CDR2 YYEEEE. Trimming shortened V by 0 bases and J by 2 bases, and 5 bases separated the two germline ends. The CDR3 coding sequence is TGTGCCAGCAGCTTGGGCGCAAACTATGGCTACACCTTC. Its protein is CASSLGANYGYTF.

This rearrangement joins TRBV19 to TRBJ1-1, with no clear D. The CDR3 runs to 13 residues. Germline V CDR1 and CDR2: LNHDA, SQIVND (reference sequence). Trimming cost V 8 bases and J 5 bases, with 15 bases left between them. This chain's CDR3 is CASSGFYGTEAFF. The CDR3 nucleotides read TGTGCCAGTTCGGGGTTCTACGGGACTGAAGCTTTCTTT.

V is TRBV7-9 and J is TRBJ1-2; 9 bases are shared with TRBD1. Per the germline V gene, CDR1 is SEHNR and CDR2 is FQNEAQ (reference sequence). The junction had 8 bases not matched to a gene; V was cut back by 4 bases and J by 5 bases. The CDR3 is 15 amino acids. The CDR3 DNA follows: TGTGCCAGCAGCTCCGCATACAGGGGGCATTATGGCTACACCTTC. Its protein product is CASSSAYRGHYGYTF.

The CDR3 DNA reads TGTGCCAGCAGTTTTCGCCACAGGGGCCACGAGCAGTACTTC. Residues: CASSFRHRGHEQYF. This chain links TRBV27 with TRBJ2-7, with 7 bases lining up with TRBD1. The germline V gene encodes CDR1 MNHEY and CDR2 SMNVEV (reference sequence). J lost 5 bases, V lost 3 bases, and 7 bases had no gene match. The CDR3 length is 14 residues.

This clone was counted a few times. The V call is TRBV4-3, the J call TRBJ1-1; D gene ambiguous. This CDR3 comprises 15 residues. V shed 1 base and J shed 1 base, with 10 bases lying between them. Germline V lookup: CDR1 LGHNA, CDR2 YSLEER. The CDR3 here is CASSQVQIRNTEAFF. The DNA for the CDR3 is TGCGCCAGCAGCCAAGTTCAGATCCGGAACACTGAAGCTTTCTTT.

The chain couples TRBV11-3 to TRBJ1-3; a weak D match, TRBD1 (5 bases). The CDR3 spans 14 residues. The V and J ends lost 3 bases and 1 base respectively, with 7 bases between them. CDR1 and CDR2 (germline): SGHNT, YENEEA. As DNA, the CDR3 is TGTGCCAGCAGCTTCCCAGGGTCTGGAAACACCATATATTTT. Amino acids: CASSFPGSGNTIYF.

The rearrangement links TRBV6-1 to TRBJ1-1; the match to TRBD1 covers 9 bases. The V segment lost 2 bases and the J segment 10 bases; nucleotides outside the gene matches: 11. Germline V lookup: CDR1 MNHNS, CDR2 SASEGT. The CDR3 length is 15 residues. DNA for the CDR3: TGTGCCAGCAGTGAACGTATGACAGGGGGTTTGGTAGCTTTCTTT. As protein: CASSERMTGGLVAFF.

Here the CDR3 DNA reads TGTGCCAGCGGAGGGGACAGGGTAGCCTACGAGCAGTACTTC. It encodes CASGGDRVAYEQYF. The V gene is TRBV27, the J gene TRBJ2-7; 9 nucleotides line up with TRBD1. Germline assignment: CDR1 MNHEY and CDR2 SMNVEV (reference sequence). The CDR3 is 14 amino acids. J gave up 2 bases and V 8 bases, and 7 bases lay outside the gene matches.

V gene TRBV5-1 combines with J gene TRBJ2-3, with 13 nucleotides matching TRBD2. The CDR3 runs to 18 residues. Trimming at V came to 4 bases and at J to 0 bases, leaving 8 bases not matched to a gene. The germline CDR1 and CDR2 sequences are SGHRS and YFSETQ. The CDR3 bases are TGCGCCAGCAGCCTCATGACTAGCGGGGGGCTGAGCACAGATACGCAGTATTTT. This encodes CASSLMTSGGLSTDTQYF.

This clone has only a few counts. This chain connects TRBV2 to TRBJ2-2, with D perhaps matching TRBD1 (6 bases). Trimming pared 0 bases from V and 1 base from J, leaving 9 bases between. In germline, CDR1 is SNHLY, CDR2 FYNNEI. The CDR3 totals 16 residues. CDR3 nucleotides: TGTGCCAGCAGTGAAGCGAACAGGGTGAACACCGGGGAGCTGTTTTTT. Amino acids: CASSEANRVNTGELFF.